A single sample is the source of the 32 T cell receptor beta chains below, sequenced in a study of blood T cell repertoires in COVID-19. TCRdb's copy holds only in-frame clones and misses some; the assay was immunoSEQ multiplex PCR. Among more than 300,000 clones listed, roughly 91% were seen once. Sequencing input: peripheral blood. These receptors originate from a woman aged 30 to 39 with COVID-19, enrolled during active disease.

This sequence joins TRBV2 and TRBJ2-5, with TRBD1 as a possible D gene (6 bases). Germline V CDR1 and CDR2: SNHLY, FYNNEI. V was shortened by 6 bases and J by 5 bases, with 13 bases between the two germline ends. This CDR3 region has 13 residues. CDR3 amino acids: CASSTGQAETQYF. Here the CDR3 DNA reads TGTGCCAGCAGCACAGGGCAGGCCGAGACCCAGTACTTC.

V gene TRBV10-3 combines with J gene TRBJ1-1; TRBD1 matches at 9 bases. V was pared by 8 bases and J by 0 bases, with 10 bases of the junction left unmatched. The length of the CDR3 is 16 residues. Germline V gene lookup returns CDR1 ENHRY and CDR2 SYGVKD. The CDR3 here is CAISRTGTGLNTEAFF. As DNA, the CDR3 is TGTGCCATCTCCCGTACCGGGACAGGGTTGAACACTGAAGCTTTCTTT.

The chain joins TRBV5-6 to TRBJ1-2; 7 nucleotides match TRBD1. CDR1 SGHDT and CDR2 YYEEEE come from the germline V gene. Trimming removed 4 bases from V and 8 bases from J; junction bases left unmatched: 8. The CDR3 length is 13 residues. CDR3 sequence: CASSRYQGGGYTF. The DNA of the CDR3 is TGTGCCAGCAGCCGTTACCAGGGGGGCGGCTACACCTTC.

The rearrangement joins TRBV30 to TRBJ2-2; D is unresolved. Trimming left V 2 bases short and J 1 base short, with 5 bases between. CDR3 size: 13 residues. Per the germline V gene, CDR1 is GTSNPN and CDR2 is SVGIG (reference sequence). CDR3 sequence: CAWSKQNTGELFF. CDR3 bases: TGTGCCTGGAGTAAACAGAACACCGGGGAGCTGTTTTTT.

The rearrangement links TRBV2 to TRBJ2-3, with D unresolved. V was pared by 7 bases and J by 4 bases, with 12 bases between. The CDR3 is made up of 13 amino acids. From germline, CDR1 is SNHLY and CDR2 FYNNEI. The CDR3 is CASTSGGADTQYF. For the CDR3, the DNA is TGTGCCAGCACTTCGGGTGGCGCAGATACGCAGTATTTT.

V gene TRBV19 combines with J gene TRBJ1-5; perhaps TRBD1 as D (5 bases). Deletions cut 1 base from V and 2 bases from J, with 15 bases between. Germline loops: CDR1 LNHDA, CDR2 SQIVND (reference sequence). CDR3 length equals 17 residues. DNA for the CDR3: TGTGCCAGTAGTATAGCCCGGACATTTTCAGGCAATCAGCCCCAGCATTTT. Residues: CASSIARTFSGNQPQHF.

The rearrangement uses TRBV3-1 (or the pseudogene TRBV3-2) and TRBJ2-3; 12 bases are a match to TRBD1. With V trimmed by 5 bases and J by 5 bases, 2 bases remained unmatched. Germline V CDR1 and CDR2: LGHDT, YNNKEL (reference sequence). The CDR3 loop spans 14 amino acids. DNA for the CDR3: TGTGCCAGCAGCGGGACAGGGGGCTTAGATACGCAGTATTTT. The encoded protein is CASSGTGGLDTQYF.

The CDR3 DNA is TGTGCCATCAGTGATGGGGGGGGCACAGATACGCAGTATTTT. Amino acid sequence: CAISDGGGTDTQYF. The chain links TRBV10-3 to TRBJ2-3, with 7 bases aligning to TRBD2. The junction had 1 base not matched to a gene; V was cut back by 3 bases and J by 1 base. This CDR3 has 14 amino acids. Germline values: CDR1 ENHRY, CDR2 SYGVKD.

The chain joins TRBV6-5 to TRBJ1-3; the D gene is possibly TRBD1 (5 bases). CDR1 MNHEY and CDR2 SVGAGI come from the germline V gene. The ends were cut back, 11 bases at V and 0 bases at J, with 14 bases in the middle. The CDR3 is 14 amino acids. The CDR3 loop is CALQAPLSGNTIYF. The CDR3 region has the DNA TGTGCCTTACAGGCCCCGCTCTCTGGAAACACCATATATTTT.

This chain uses TRBV7-8 with TRBJ1-1; D remains ambiguous. This CDR3 has 17 amino acids. The V gene lost 3 bases and the J gene lost 5 bases, with 22 bases spanning the gap. Per germline, CDR1 SGHVS and CDR2 FQNEAQ. As DNA, the CDR3 is TGTGCCAGCAGCTTGGGCCAGTCGTCTGGCGGGGAAACTGAAGCTTTCTTT. Translated: CASSLGQSSGGETEAFF.

This rearrangement joins TRBV5-1 to TRBJ1-1; 8 bases fit TRBD1. This CDR3 is built from 14 residues. Trimming removed 4 bases from V and 4 bases from J; junction bases left unmatched: 6. The germline CDR1 and CDR2 sequences are SGHRS and YFSETQ. CDR3 DNA: TGCGCCAGCAGCCAAGTAACAGGGGGCACTGAAGCTTTCTTT. As protein: CASSQVTGGTEAFF.

The rearrangement uses TRBV2 and TRBJ1-2, with 7 bases identical to TRBD1. The CDR3 sequence is 13 residues long. The germline CDR1 and CDR2 sequences are SNHLY and FYNNEI. V trimming: 6 bases; J trimming: 6 bases; junction bases outside the gene matches: 7. CDR3 nucleotide sequence: TGTGCCAGCAGCGGAGGGGGGACAGATGGCTACACCTTC. It specifies CASSGGGTDGYTF. The full variable domain, with the rest looked up from reference TRBV2 and TRBJ1-2, is EPEVTQTPSHQVTQMGQEVILRCVPISNHLYFYWYRQILGQKVEFLVSFYNNEISEKSEIFDDQFSVERPDGSNFTLKIRSTKLEDSAMYFCASSGGGTDGYTFGSGTRLTVV.

This clone was picked up one time. The chain carries TRBV5-5 and TRBJ2-3; TRBD1 aligns across 10 bases. CDR3 length: 16 residues. CDR1 and CDR2 from the germline V gene are SGHKS and YYEKEE (reference sequence). V lost 4 bases and J lost 4; bases outside the gene matches: 9. The DNA of the CDR3 is TGTGCCAGCAGCGAGAATCCGGGACAGGGGTCAGATACGCAGTATTTT. It specifies CASSENPGQGSDTQYF.

This clone was seen more than once but under ten times. This chain uses TRBV12-3 or TRBV12-4 with TRBJ2-7, with D hard to call. V was trimmed by 3 bases and J by 4 bases, leaving 7 bases between them. This CDR3 is built from 12 residues. CDR3 in amino acids: CASSFAIYEQYF. For the CDR3, the DNA is TGTGCCAGCAGTTTCGCGATTTACGAGCAGTACTTC.

Here the CDR3 reads CAISATGNTEAFF. As DNA, the CDR3 is TGTGCCATCAGTGCGACAGGGAACACTGAAGCTTTCTTT. This chain uses TRBV10-3 with TRBJ1-1; the D gene is possibly TRBD1 (6 bases). CDR1 is ENHRY and CDR2 is SYGVKD in the germline V gene. The CDR3 is made up of 13 amino acids. Trimming shortened V by 4 bases and J by 1 base, and 7 bases separated the two germline ends.

The CDR3 DNA reads as TGCAGCGTTGAAGATGGAAAAGCGGAAAAACTGTTTTTT. This encodes CSVEDGKAEKLFF. The chain employs TRBV29-1 and TRBJ1-4; D remains ambiguous. CDR1 is SQVTM, CDR2 ANQGSEA, per germline. Trimming cost V 0 bases and J 8 bases, with 10 bases left between them. The CDR3 totals 13 residues.

V is TRBV19 and J is TRBJ1-5, with TRBD1 identical over 7 bases. This CDR3 has 15 amino acids. Germline V lookup: CDR1 LNHDA, CDR2 SQIVND (reference sequence). V shed 3 bases, J shed 8 bases, and the junction held 10 bases outside the gene matches. The CDR3 here is CASSIGTVINKPQHF. CDR3 sequence (DNA): TGTGCCAGTAGTATCGGGACAGTGATAAACAAGCCCCAGCATTTT.

This chain uses TRBV4-1 with TRBJ1-5, with 11 positions matching TRBD1. This CDR3 is 18 amino acids long. V was pared by 4 bases and J by 3 bases, with 11 bases of the junction left unmatched. Looked up from germline, CDR1 is MGHRA and CDR2 is YSYEKL. The CDR3 here is CASSPVDRGLRPNQPQHF. The CDR3 DNA follows: TGCGCCAGCAGCCCGGTGGACAGGGGGCTTCGACCCAATCAGCCCCAGCATTTT.

A single count supports this clone. The rearrangement links TRBV7-7 to TRBJ2-7; TRBD1 agrees at 9 bases. V trimming: 6 bases; J trimming: 7 bases; junction bases outside the gene matches: 7. CDR1 and CDR2 from the germline V gene are SSHAT and FNYEAQ (reference sequence). The CDR3 loop spans 13 amino acids. CDR3 bases: TGTGCCAGCAGTGGGACAGGGCTTTCGGAGCAGTACTTC. Amino acids: CASSGTGLSEQYF. Drawing the rest from reference TRBV7-7 and TRBJ2-7, the complete variable domain is GAGVSQSPRYKVTKRGQDVTLRCDPISSHATLYWYQQALGQGPEFLTYFNYEAQPDKSGLPSDRFSAERPEGSISTLTIQRTEQRDSAMYRCASSGTGLSEQYFGPGTRLTVT.

With regard to this clone: This same CDR3 is encoded by further DNA sequences in the sample. This chain uses TRBV27 with TRBJ1-1; D is perhaps TRBD1 (6 bases). Germline CDR1 MNHEY, CDR2 SMNVEV (reference sequence). With 3 bases removed from V and 1 base from J, the gap between germline ends came to 9 bases. The length of the CDR3 is 14 residues. CDR3 DNA: TGTGCCAGCAGTTTGTCCAGGGGGAACACTGAAGCTTTCTTT. It encodes CASSLSRGNTEAFF.

The V and J genes are TRBV6-1 and TRBJ2-2, with TRBD1 as a possible D gene (6 bases). Germline CDR1 and CDR2: MNHNS and SASEGT. This CDR3 spans 16 amino acids. Trimming took 0 bases from V and 1 from J, leaving 9 bases between them. The DNA of the CDR3 is TGTGCCAGCAGTGAAGCAAGGACAGTGAACACCGGGGAGCTGTTTTTT. Translated, it gives CASSEARTVNTGELFF.

This clone was detected once. This chain uses TRBV7-8 with TRBJ1-6; D call uncertain. The germline V gene has CDR1 SGHVS and CDR2 FQNEAQ. Trimming cost V 3 bases and J 10 bases, with 19 bases left between them. This CDR3 is built from 16 residues. The CDR3: CASSFARGIIGSPLHF. The CDR3 nucleotides read TGTGCCAGCAGCTTCGCACGGGGAATAATTGGGTCACCCCTCCACTTT.

This chain's CDR3 is CASSQGQVEKLFF. The CDR3 DNA is TGCGCCAGCAGCCAAGGTCAGGTCGAAAAACTGTTTTTT. V and J are TRBV4-1 and TRBJ1-4; D remains unclear. V gave up 1 base and J gave up 8 bases, with 8 bases separating them. Per the germline V gene, CDR1 is MGHRA and CDR2 is YSYEKL. This CDR3 is 13 amino acids long.

This chain links TRBV11-2 with TRBJ2-7; perhaps TRBD1 as D (6 bases). The germline V gene encodes CDR1 SGHAT and CDR2 FQNNGV. CDR3 size: 16 residues. Trimming took off 1 base at V and 7 bases at J, with 20 bases between the two ends. The CDR3 is CASSLVHRDGWSEQYF. CDR3 sequence (DNA): TGTGCCAGCAGCTTAGTCCACAGGGATGGGTGGTCGGAGCAGTACTTC.

The V and J genes are TRBV5-1 and TRBJ1-1; 7 bases are a match to TRBD1. The CDR3 has 16 amino acids. J lost 1 base, V lost 5 bases, and 11 bases had no gene match. Germline loops: CDR1 SGHRS, CDR2 YFSETQ. CDR3 DNA sequence: TGCGCCAGCAGGTCGGAGACAGGGATAAGGAACACTGAAGCTTTCTTT. Translated: CASRSETGIRNTEAFF.

The chain is built from TRBV9 and TRBJ2-5, with D possibly being TRBD1 (5 bases). Per germline, CDR1 SGDLS and CDR2 YYNGEE. The V and J ends lost 0 bases and 2 bases respectively, with 5 bases between them. The CDR3 is 13 residues long. In nucleotides, the CDR3 is TGTGCCAGCAGCGTAGGGACACAAGAGACCCAGTACTTC. This gives the protein CASSVGTQETQYF.

V gene TRBV28 combines with J gene TRBJ1-2, with 7 positions matching TRBD1. This CDR3 contains 15 residues. V gave up 5 bases and J gave up 2 bases; unmatched junction bases: 8. Germline assignment: CDR1 MDHEN and CDR2 SYDVKM. The CDR3 is CASSLPLTGNYGYTF. In nucleotides, the CDR3 is TGTGCCAGCAGTCTTCCCCTGACAGGGAACTATGGCTACACCTTC.

The V gene is TRBV10-1, the J gene TRBJ2-1; 7 bases match TRBD1. V trimming: 10 bases; J trimming: 7 bases; junction bases outside the gene matches: 10. CDR1 is WNHNN, CDR2 SYGVQD, per germline (reference sequence). CDR3 size: 13 residues. The CDR3 sequence: CATRDSLQNEQFF. DNA of the CDR3: TGCGCCACCCGGGACAGCTTACAGAATGAGCAGTTCTTC.

The rearrangement links TRBV19 to TRBJ2-7, with 9 positions matching TRBD1. Looked up from germline, CDR1 is LNHDA and CDR2 is SQIVND (reference sequence). Trimming cost V 3 bases and J 2 bases; bases outside gene matches: 5. The CDR3 loop spans 15 amino acids. The CDR3 coding sequence is TGTGCCAGTAGTATGGGGACAGGGCGAACCTACGAGCAGTACTTC. Translated: CASSMGTGRTYEQYF.

The table lists this clone with a count of one. The chain joins TRBV10-3 to TRBJ2-7; tentatively, D is TRBD1 (5 bases). Germline CDR1 reads ENHRY; CDR2 reads SYGVKD. This CDR3 has 16 residues. Trimming removed 0 bases at V and 3 bases at J, with 15 bases between. CDR3 nucleotides: TGTGCCATCAGTGAGTCTGAGGCAGGGAAAAACTACGAGCAGTACTTC. Translating gives CAISESEAGKNYEQYF.

The chain uses TRBV5-4 and TRBJ2-2; the D is unclear. The germline V gene encodes CDR1 SGHNT and CDR2 YYREEE (reference sequence). Trimming shortened V by 0 bases and J by 0 bases, and 9 bases separated the two germline ends. The CDR3 runs 16 residues. CDR3 loop: CASSLGPKPNTGELFF. In nucleotides, the CDR3 is TGTGCCAGCAGCTTGGGGCCCAAACCGAACACCGGGGAGCTGTTTTTT.

The chain joins TRBV10-3 to TRBJ1-6; 10 bases match TRBD1. CDR3 length: 14 amino acids. V lost 9 bases and J lost 10; bases outside the gene matches: 9. The germline V gene has CDR1 ENHRY and CDR2 SYGVKD. DNA of the CDR3: TGTGCCATTTCCGACAGGGGGCAAGGGTCACCCCTCCACTTT. Translation gives CAISDRGQGSPLHF.